Listed below are T cell receptor beta chains from one sample, sequenced in a study of technical replicates of blood from a few donors. Sequencing used immunoSEQ multiplex PCR; TCRdb keeps in-frame clones, though not all of them. There are tens of thousands of clones in the sample; roughly 95% occur only once, and about 0.41% lies in the top ten. Sequencing input: T cells isolated from PBMCs. These receptors were taken from a human donor in good health. The CDR3 runs from the conserved cysteine through the conserved F or W. A D gene is named only where the DNA matches it firmly. Size is omitted from some rows. Given values are once, few, many or a class for expanded clones.

-,-,TRBJ1-1,TRBV28,TGTGCCAGCAGTTTGATGGGGCCTGAAGCTTTCTTT,CASSLMGPEAFF
-,-,TRBJ1-1,TRBV6-5,TGTGCCAGCAGGCAGGGTGCAGAAGCTTTCTTT,CASRQGAEAFF
once,-,TRBJ1-1,TRBV5-1,TGCGCCAGCAGCACCGGGGGGAACACTGAAGCTTTCTTT,CASSTGGNTEAFF
-,-,TRBJ1-5,TRBV7-9,TGTGCCAGCAGCCGTGCGGGGGATCAGCCCCAGCATTTT,CASSRAGDQPQHF
-,TRBD2,TRBJ2-6,TRBV28,TGTGCCAGCAGTTTGGGGACTAGCAGCTCTGGGGCCAACGTCCTGACTTTC,CASSLGTSSSGANVLTF
-,TRBD1,TRBJ1-5,TRBV6-1,TGTGCCAGCATACCGGGACAGGGGCTAAATCAGCCCCAGCATTTT,CASIPGQGLNQPQHF
-,-,TRBJ1-3,TRBV7-2,TGTGCCAGCAGCTTGGACAGTCACACCATATATTTT,CASSLDSHTIYF
once,TRBD2,TRBJ2-2,TRBV5-1,TGCGCCAGCAGCGCTAGCGGAAGGAACACCGGGGAGCTGTTTTTT,CASSASGRNTGELFF
once,TRBD1,TRBJ2-7,TRBV27,TGTGCCAGCAGTTTTTCCGGGACAGGGTACGAGCAGTACTTC,CASSFSGTGYEQYF
-,TRBD2,TRBJ2-7,TRBV13,TGTGCCAGCAGCCGCCGGACTAGCGGGAGGAATGAGCAGTACTTC,CASSRRTSGRNEQYF
-,-,TRBJ1-2,TRBV27,TGTGCCAGCAGGTCAAAACAGGGTACCTATGGCTACACCTTC,CASRSKQGTYGYTF
-,-,TRBJ2-1,TRBV5-4,TGTGCCAGCAGCTTGGATCTGGGGGCGGGCAATGAGCAGTTCTTC,CASSLDLGAGNEQFF
-,TRBD2,TRBJ2-1,TRBV10-3,TGTGCCATCAGTGACCTCGGGTATTCTAGCGGGGTATCAAATGAGCAGTTCTTC,CAISDLGYSSGVSNEQFF
once,-,TRBJ1-1,TRBV7-9,TGTGCCAGCAGCTCGTGGACAGAGAACACTGAAGCTTTCTTT,CASSSWTENTEAFF
-,TRBD1,TRBJ1-2,TRBV4-1,TGCGCCAGCAGCCAAGCTTGGTGGGGACAGGGGCAAAATGGCTACACCTTC,CASSQAWWGQGQNGYTF
-,-,TRBJ1-1,TRBV7-3,TGTGCCAGCAGCTTCGAGCTAAACACTGAAGCTTTCTTT,CASSFELNTEAFF
-,-,TRBJ1-5,TRBV2,TGTGCCAGCTGTAAGGGGCGCGATGAGCAGCCCCAGCATTTT,CASCKGRDEQPQHF
-,TRBD1,TRBJ2-3,TRBV2,TGTGCCAGCAGTGGACAGGGGACGGGCACAGATACGCAGTATTTT,CASSGQGTGTDTQYF
-,TRBD2,TRBJ2-1,TRBV7-3,TGTGCCAGCAGCTTAAACTCGGGACTAGCGCCCGATGAGCAGTTCTTC,CASSLNSGLAPDEQFF
-,-,TRBJ1-1,TRBV7-9,TGTGCCAGCAGCCCCAAAGGGGGGGAAGAACCTGAAGCTTTCTTT,CASSPKGGEEPEAFF
-,TRBD2,TRBJ2-1,TRBV5-8,TGTGCCAGCACCTTACAACGGGGGGTGGGGGAGCAGTTCTTC,CASTLQRGVGEQFF
-,-,TRBJ2-7,TRBV10-1,TGCGCCACCCCATACGAGCAGTACTTC,CATPYEQYF
-,-,TRBJ2-7,TRBV5-5,TGTGCCAGCAGCTTGTACAGGGGGGGGACCTACGAGCAGTACTTC,CASSLYRGGTYEQYF
-,-,TRBJ1-2,TRBV5-5,TGTGCCAGCAGCGGAGGGACCTTCCAATTGTATGGCTACACCTTC,CASSGGTFQLYGYTF
-,-,TRBJ1-5,TRBV28,TGTGCCAGCATGTGGCTTAGCAATCAGCCCCAGCATTTT,CASMWLSNQPQHF
-,-,TRBJ2-7,TRBV15,TGTGCCACCAGCAGAGATGGCAGAAACTCCTACGAGCAGTACTTC,CATSRDGRNSYEQYF
-,TRBD2,TRBJ2-5,TRBV6-6,TGTGCCAGCAGTTACTCTAGCGGGGAAGAGACCCAGTACTTC,CASSYSSGEETQYF
-,TRBD2,TRBJ2-7,TRBV11-2,TGTGCCAGCAGCCAGAGGGAACCGTGGACTAGCGGGGCCTCCAACGAGCAGTACTTC,CASSQREPWTSGASNEQYF
-,TRBD1,TRBJ2-2,TRBV27,TGTGCCAGCAGTTTACGGGACAGGGCGTACGTCGGGGAGCTGTTTTTT,CASSLRDRAYVGELFF
-,-,TRBJ2-3,TRBV5-8,TGTGCCAGCAGCTTTCTTGGACATACCACAGATACGCAGTATTTT,CASSFLGHTTDTQYF
-,-,TRBJ2-1,TRBV7-2,TGTGCCAGCAGCTTAGGCGGACTCGCGCTAGAAGAGCAGTTCTTC,CASSLGGLALEEQFF
-,TRBD1,TRBJ2-7,TRBV6-1,TGTGCCAGCAGTGAATACGATCAGGGGGCCTACGAGCAGTACTTC,CASSEYDQGAYEQYF
-,-,TRBJ2-5,TRBV11-2,TGTGCCAGCAGCTTGGGATCGGGGAGCCAGTACTTC,CASSLGSGSQYF
few,-,TRBJ1-1,TRBV27,TGTGCCAGCATCCGGGGGACTGAAGCTTTCTTT,CASIRGTEAFF
-,-,TRBJ2-4,TRBV28,TGTGCCAGCAAGCATATGGGCGTTCTAGCCAAAAACATTCAGTACTTC,CASKHMGVLAKNIQYF
-,TRBD2,TRBJ2-3,TRBV30,TGTGCCTGGAGCGAGTGGTCTCTAGCGGGAGCTGGAGATACGCAGTATTTT,CAWSEWSLAGAGDTQYF
-,-,TRBJ1-4,TRBV13,TGTGCCAGCAGCCAAGGGGAAAATGGTAATGAAAAACTGTTTTTT,CASSQGENGNEKLFF
-,TRBD1,TRBJ2-7,TRBV2,TGTGCCAGCAGCTGGACAGGGTTCGACGAGCAGTACTTC,CASSWTGFDEQYF
-,-,TRBJ2-2,TRBV2,TGTGCCAGCAGTGGAGCGAACACCGGGGAGCTGTTTTTT,CASSGANTGELFF
-,TRBD2,TRBJ2-5,TRBV4-1,TGCGCCAGCAGCCCCGGACTAGCGGGAGAGACCCAGTACTTC,CASSPGLAGETQYF
-,TRBD1,TRBJ2-2,TRBV19,TGTGCCACCGGGACAGGGGTAGGCACCGGGGAGCTGTTTTTT,CATGTGVGTGELFF
-,TRBD2,TRBJ2-1,TRBV6-4,TGTGCCAGCCTCGGGACTAGCGAGGGGAATGAGCAGTTCTTC,CASLGTSEGNEQFF
few,-,TRBJ2-2,TRBV30,TGTGCCTGGAGAGGGGATTCTTCCACCGGGGAGCTGTTTTTT,CAWRGDSSTGELFF
-,TRBD2,TRBJ2-5,TRBV7-3,TGTGCCAGCAGCTTATCTAGCGGGAGGGCCGTCGGGGAGACCCAGTACTTC,CASSLSSGRAVGETQYF
-,-,TRBJ2-7,TRBV5-4,TGTGCCAGCAGCTTGCTCCCCGGAGGTTACGAGCAGTACTTC,CASSLLPGGYEQYF
-,TRBD2,TRBJ2-7,TRBV6-5,TGTGCCAGCGGAGCCTTGGGAGGGAGCGACTACGAGCAGTACTTC,CASGALGGSDYEQYF
-,-,TRBJ1-2,TRBV27,TGTGCCAGCAGCCGAAAAGGGGTCCTCTATGGCTACACCTTC,CASSRKGVLYGYTF
-,-,TRBJ1-5,TRBV7-9,TGTGCCAGCAGCTTATCCGGGAATCAGCCCCAGCATTTT,CASSLSGNQPQHF
-,TRBD2,TRBJ2-1,TRBV19,TGTGCCAGTAGTATTATAACTCTGAGCGGGAGTTTCTATGAGCAGTTCTTC,CASSIITLSGSFYEQFF
-,TRBD1,TRBJ2-3,TRBV7-6,TGTGCCAGCAGCTTGACAGGGTCTTCCACAGATACGCAGTATTTT,CASSLTGSSTDTQYF
few,-,TRBJ2-7,TRBV5-4,TGTGCCAGCGGCAACTCCTACGAGCAGTACTTC,CASGNSYEQYF
-,TRBD1,TRBJ1-5,TRBV19,TGTGCCACCAGGGGGCAGTTTAATAGCAATCAGCCCCAGCATTTT,CATRGQFNSNQPQHF
-,-,TRBJ2-1,TRBV27,TGTGCCAGCAGTTTATCGCTAGCGCGGGATGAGCAGTTCTTC,CASSLSLARDEQFF
-,TRBD2,TRBJ2-2,TRBV9,TGTGCCAGCAGCGTAACTAGCGGGTATAACGGGGAGCTGTTTTTT,CASSVTSGYNGELFF
-,TRBD2,TRBJ2-1,TRBV6-5,TGTGCCAGCAGTTTGACTAGCGGTCACTCCTACAATGAGCAGTTCTTC,CASSLTSGHSYNEQFF
-,TRBD1,TRBJ2-1,TRBV13,TGTGCCAGCAGCGACCGGGACAGGGGGAATGAGCAGTTCTTC,CASSDRDRGNEQFF
-,TRBD2,TRBJ2-3,TRBV14,TGTGCCAGCAGCCAAGTTAGCGGGAGCACAGATACGCAGTATTTT,CASSQVSGSTDTQYF
-,-,TRBJ1-5,TRBV18,TGTGCCAGCTCACCAGCAGGGGCCCAGCCCCAGCATTTT,CASSPAGAQPQHF
once,-,TRBJ2-1,TRBV7-3,TGTGCCAGCAGCTTAGTAGCGGAGGCTGACCATGAGCAGTTCTTC,CASSLVAEADHEQFF
once,-,TRBJ1-1,TRBV5-1,TGCGCCAGCAGCCTCACTTCTATGAACACTGAAGCTTTCTTT,CASSLTSMNTEAFF